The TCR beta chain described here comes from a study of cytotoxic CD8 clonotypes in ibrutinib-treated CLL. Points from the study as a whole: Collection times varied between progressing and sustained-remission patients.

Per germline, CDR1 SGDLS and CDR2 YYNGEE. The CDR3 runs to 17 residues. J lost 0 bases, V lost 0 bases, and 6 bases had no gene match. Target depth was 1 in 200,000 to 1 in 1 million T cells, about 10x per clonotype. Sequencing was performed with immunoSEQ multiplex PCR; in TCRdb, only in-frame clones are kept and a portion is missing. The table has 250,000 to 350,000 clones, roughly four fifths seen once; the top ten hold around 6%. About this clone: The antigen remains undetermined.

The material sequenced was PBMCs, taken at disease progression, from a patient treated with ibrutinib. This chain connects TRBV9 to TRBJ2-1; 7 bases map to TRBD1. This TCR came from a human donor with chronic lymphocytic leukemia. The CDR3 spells CASSVDPNRGSYNEQFF. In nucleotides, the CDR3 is TGTGCCAGCAGCGTAGACCCCAACAGGGGCTCCTACAATGAGCAGTTCTTC. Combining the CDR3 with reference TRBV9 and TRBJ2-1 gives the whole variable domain DSGVTQTPKHLITATGQRVTLRCSPRSGDLSVYWYQQSLDQGLQFLIQYYNGEERAKGNILERFSAQQFPDLHSELNLSSLELGDSALYFCASSVDPNRGSYNEQFFGPGTRLTVL.